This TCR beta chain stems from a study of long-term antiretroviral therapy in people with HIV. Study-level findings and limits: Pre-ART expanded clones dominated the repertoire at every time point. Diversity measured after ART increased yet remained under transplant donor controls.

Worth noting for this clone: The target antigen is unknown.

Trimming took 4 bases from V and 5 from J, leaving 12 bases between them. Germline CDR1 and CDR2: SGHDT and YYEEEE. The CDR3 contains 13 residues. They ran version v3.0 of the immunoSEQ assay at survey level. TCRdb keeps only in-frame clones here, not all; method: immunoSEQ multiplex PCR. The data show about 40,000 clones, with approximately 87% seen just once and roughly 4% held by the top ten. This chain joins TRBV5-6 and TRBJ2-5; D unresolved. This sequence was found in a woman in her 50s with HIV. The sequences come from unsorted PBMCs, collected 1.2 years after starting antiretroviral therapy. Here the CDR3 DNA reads TGTGCCAGCAGCCGGACGGTGTATGAGACCCAGTACTTC. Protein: CASSRTVYETQYF.